This T cell receptor beta chain was identified in a study of T cell clonotyping in hematopoietic cell transplantation. For the study at large: Recipients' pretransplant samples followed cytoreduction. Points from the study as a whole: Graft donor and pretransplant recipient Inverse Simpson Index values predicted broader posttransplant TCR diversity. Few recipient clonotypes overlapped donors; over 95% were de novo at given depth.

Time point noted: recipient sample about 28 days before transplant, after cytoreduction. A word on this clone: Its target is not known. One junction end does not reproduce the germline sequence, and a read error may be involved.

Using immunoSEQ multiplex PCR, the repertoire was profiled, and TCRdb retains in-frame clones only, with some absent. The sample records about 50,000 clones, 65% to 90% being singletons. The germline CDR1 and CDR2 sequences are SSHAT and FNYEAQ (reference sequence). CDR3 size: 19 residues. The rearrangement uses TRBV7-7 and TRBJ2-4, with D possibly being TRBD2 (6 bases). This material consisted of peripheral blood mononuclear cells, taken before stem cell transplant. This sequence was found in a man aged 55 to 70 with biphenotypic leukemia. Some clones in this sample may be carry-over from other donors' samples. CDR3 DNA sequence: TGTGCTAGCAGAGGGCGCGGGGCAGCCATAAACCTAGCCAAAAACATTCAGTACTTC. Amino acid sequence: CASRGRGAAINLAKNIQYF.